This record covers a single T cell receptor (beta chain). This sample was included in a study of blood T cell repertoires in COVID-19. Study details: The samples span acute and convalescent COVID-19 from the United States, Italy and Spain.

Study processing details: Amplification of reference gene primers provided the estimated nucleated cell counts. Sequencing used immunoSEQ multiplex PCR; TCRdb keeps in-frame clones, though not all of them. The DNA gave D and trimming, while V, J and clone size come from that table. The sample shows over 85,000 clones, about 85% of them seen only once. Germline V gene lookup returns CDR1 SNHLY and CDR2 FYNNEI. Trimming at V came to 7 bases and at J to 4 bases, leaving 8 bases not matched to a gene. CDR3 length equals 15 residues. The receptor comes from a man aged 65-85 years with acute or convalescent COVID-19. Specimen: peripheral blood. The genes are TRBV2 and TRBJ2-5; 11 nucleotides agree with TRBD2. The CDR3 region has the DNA TGTGCCAGCACCCTACTAGCGGGGGCCGGAGAGACCCAGTACTTC. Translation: CASTLLAGAGETQYF.